This passage covers 24 T cell receptor beta chains from one sample sequenced in a study of post-analysis software for immune sequencing data. The study's findings and limits: Roughly 5 TRBV segments occurring more often in patients than controls included TRBV5-6, TRBV5-1 and TRBV20-1.

Sequencing libraries made from TCR beta cDNA carried unique molecular identifiers. TCRdb fed the PCR reads into MiXCR, producing one record per CDR3 protein. Of about 150,000 distinct CDR3 sequences in the sample, approximately 30% were seen once. Antigens of these TCRs are unknown. The sample was blood. The receptors stem from a girl between 10 and 17 years old with multiple sclerosis.

As to this clonotype: A much larger clone differs by one base, so this may be a read error. This chain uses TRBV20-1 with TRBJ2-5; 12 positions match TRBD1. Germline V gives CDR1 DFQATT, CDR2 SNEGSKA (reference sequence). The CDR3 sequence is 14 residues long. The V segment lost 4 bases and the J segment 11 bases; nucleotides outside the gene matches: 11. CDR3 protein: CSATGQGAVNEQYF. Written as DNA, the CDR3 is TGCAGTGCTACGGGACAGGGGGCGGTCAATGAGCAGTACTTC.

This clonotype was seen repeatedly, ten times or more. The chain is built from TRBV3-1 and TRBJ2-1; D uncertain. Trimming cost V 1 base and J 0 bases, with 13 bases left between them. Germline V gives CDR1 LGHDT, CDR2 YNNKEL (reference sequence). CDR3 size: 17 residues. CDR3 amino acids: CASSQGISAPSYNEQFF. The CDR3 nucleotides are TGTGCCAGCAGCCAAGGAATATCAGCGCCCTCCTACAATGAGCAGTTCTTC.

The V and J genes are TRBV5-1 and TRBJ2-5; D remains unclear. V gave up 7 bases and J gave up 1 base, with 14 bases separating them. The CDR3 contains 14 residues. Germline V lookup: CDR1 SGHRS, CDR2 YFSETQ. The CDR3 DNA follows: TGCGCCAGCGATGCATCCGGGCCCCAAGAGACCCAGTACTTC. Residues: CASDASGPQETQYF.

This chain links TRBV19 with TRBJ1-2; TRBD1 aligns across 8 bases. Germline trimming cut 5 bases from V and 2 bases from J; bases unmatched to any gene: 7. The germline V gene has CDR1 LNHDA and CDR2 SQIVND (reference sequence). The CDR3 sequence is 15 residues long. In DNA, the CDR3 is TGTGCCAGTAGTGCCGGGACAGGTAGAAACTATGGCTACACCTTC. It is translated as CASSAGTGRNYGYTF. The full variable domain, with the rest looked up from reference TRBV19 and TRBJ1-2, is DGGITQSPKYLFRKEGQNVTLSCEQNLNHDAMYWYRQDPGQGLRLIYYSQIVNDFQKGDIAEGYSVSREKKESFPLTVTSAQKNPTAFYLCASSAGTGRNYGYTFGSGTRLTVV.

The gene calls are TRBV11-3 and TRBJ1-1; D is uncertain. Germline lookup yields CDR1 SGHNT and CDR2 YENEEA. V was cut by 3 bases and J by 3 bases, with 8 bases left in between. CDR3 length equals 13 residues. The CDR3 here is CASSFRGYTEAFF. CDR3 in DNA: TGTGCCAGCAGCTTCCGGGGATACACTGAAGCTTTCTTT.

The V call is TRBV9, the J call TRBJ1-5; D uncertain. Germline values: CDR1 SGDLS, CDR2 YYNGEE. The V gene lost 2 bases and the J gene lost 0 bases, with 9 bases spanning the gap. The CDR3 extends over 15 amino acids. The CDR3 DNA follows: TGTGCCAGCAGCGTGGGCGGCAATAGCAATCAGCCCCAGCATTTT. Translated, it gives CASSVGGNSNQPQHF.

Notes on this clonotype: The germline gene is not matched at one end of the junction; a read error may be the cause. The V and J genes are TRBV2 and TRBJ1-5, with 7 bases that match TRBD1. Germline CDR1 is SNHLY and CDR2 is FYNNEI. The CDR3 runs to 15 residues. The DNA for the CDR3 is TGTGCCTGCAGGAAACCGGGACAGAGCAATCAGCCCCAGCATTTT. It is translated as CACRKPGQSNQPQHF. Variable domain in full (rest from reference TRBV2 and TRBJ1-5): EPEVTQTPSHQVTQMGQEVILRCVPISNHLYFYWYRQILGQKVEFLVSFYNNEISEKSEIFDDQFSVERPDGSNFTLKIRSTKLEDSAMYFCACRKPGQSNQPQHFGDGTRLSIL.

This clonotype has only one observation. A read error is possible here, since a much larger clone lies one base away. This chain connects TRBV27 to TRBJ2-7; a weak D match, TRBD2 (5 bases). The CDR3 totals 14 residues. The germline gives CDR1 MNHEY, CDR2 SMNVEV (reference sequence). The CDR3 region is CVSSLVSGSYEQYF. The CDR3 coding sequence is TGTGTCAGCAGTTTGGTGAGCGGATCCTACGAGCAGTACTTC.

This clonotype was counted many times. The V gene is TRBV6-2 or TRBV6-3, the J gene TRBJ2-1, with D unresolved. Germline CDR1 reads MNHEY; CDR2 reads SVGEGT. The V end lost 1 base, the J end lost 7 bases, and 14 bases lay between the germline ends. This CDR3 has 15 residues. The DNA of the CDR3 is TGTGCCAGCAGTTACTGGGCTATCAACCGTAATGAGCAGTTCTTC. It yields the protein CASSYWAINRNEQFF.

This clonotype came up many times. The V call is TRBV10-3, the J call TRBJ2-1; the match to TRBD1 covers 7 bases. The J segment lost 5 bases and the V segment lost 5 bases, leaving 6 bases of the junction unmatched. The CDR3 is made up of 14 amino acids. CDR1 and CDR2 from the germline V gene are ENHRY and SYGVKD. CDR3 bases: TGTGCCATCAGTAGGTACAGGGGAGACAATGAGCAGTTCTTC. It is translated as CAISRYRGDNEQFF.

This clonotype was seen ten or more times. The rearrangement uses TRBV9 and TRBJ2-7; D remains unclear. The germline CDR1 and CDR2 sequences are SGDLS and YYNGEE. The CDR3 spans 14 residues. V was clipped by 0 bases and J by 4 bases, with 11 bases between them. DNA for the CDR3: TGTGCCAGCAGCGTAGACTCAAGCGTTTACGAGCAGTACTTC. The encoded protein is CASSVDSSVYEQYF.

This clonotype was detected many times. V and J are TRBV12-3 or TRBV12-4 and TRBJ2-1, with D perhaps TRBD2 (7 bases). Trimming removed 6 bases at V and 7 bases at J, with 19 bases between. CDR3 size: 15 residues. In DNA form, the CDR3 reads TGTGCCAGCAGCTTCGGGGGGCCAGGGGATAATGAGCAGTTCTTC. Translating gives CASSFGGPGDNEQFF.

The genes are TRBV7-2 and TRBJ1-1; D unresolved. The CDR3 spans 14 residues. The germline V and J ends were trimmed by 1 base and 7 bases, with 13 bases remaining between them. The germline gives CDR1 SGHTA, CDR2 FQGNSA. The CDR3 DNA sequence: TGTGCCAGCAGCTTAGGGAGGAGTCCCCTTGAAGCTTTCTTT. Protein product: CASSLGRSPLEAFF. Drawing the rest from reference TRBV7-2 and TRBJ1-1, the complete variable domain is GAGVSQSPSNKVTEKGKDVELRCDPISGHTALYWYRQSLGQGLEFLIYFQGNSAPDKSGLPSDRFSAERTGGSVSTLTIQRTQQEDSAVYLCASSLGRSPLEAFFGQGTRLTVV.

V gene TRBV12-3 or TRBV12-4 combines with J gene TRBJ1-5; possibly TRBD1 for D (5 bases). V lost 4 bases, J lost 3 bases, and 13 bases lay in between. The CDR3 runs to 15 residues. Here the CDR3 reads CASSSMGRNNQPQHF. The CDR3 DNA reads as TGTGCCAGCAGTTCTATGGGACGAAACAATCAGCCCCAGCATTTT.

This clonotype was recorded at least ten times. V is TRBV7-8 and J is TRBJ2-4; D remains unclear. The CDR3 loop spans 12 amino acids. Trimming shortened V by 5 bases and J by 7 bases, and 9 bases separated the two germline ends. Germline values: CDR1 SGHVS, CDR2 FQNEAQ. Here the CDR3 reads CASSTSSNIQYF. CDR3 bases: TGTGCCAGCAGCACAAGCAGCAACATTCAGTACTTC.

The chain carries TRBV4-1 and TRBJ1-2, with D possibly matching TRBD1 (5 bases). The V gene's germline CDR1 is MGHRA and CDR2 YSYEKL. The CDR3 loop spans 14 amino acids. Trimming took 5 bases from V and 8 from J, leaving 18 bases between them. The CDR3 sequence: CASSLGAGTGGYTF. CDR3 DNA: TGCGCCAGCAGCTTAGGGGCAGGGACGGGCGGCTACACCTTC.

The chain uses TRBV11-1 and TRBJ1-1; D uncertain. The V end was cut by 4 bases, the J end by 9 bases, with 12 bases between. This CDR3 is built from 12 residues. The V gene's germline CDR1 is SGHAT and CDR2 FQDESV (reference sequence). CDR3 in DNA: TGTGCCAGCAGCTCCCAGGCCGAGCAAGCTTTCTTT. Encoded protein: CASSSQAEQAFF.

The V gene is TRBV30, the J gene TRBJ1-1; unclear D gene. From germline, CDR1 is GTSNPN and CDR2 SVGIG (reference sequence). The CDR3 extends over 11 amino acids. Trimming shortened V by 0 bases and J by 8 bases, and 7 bases separated the two germline ends. The CDR3 reads CAWSVTYEAFF. The CDR3 nucleotides read TGTGCCTGGAGTGTCACGTACGAAGCTTTCTTT.

This clonotype was seen more than once but under ten times. The chain recombines TRBV27 with TRBJ2-2, with TRBD2 matching over 8 bases. This CDR3 has 13 amino acids. Unmatched junction bases numbered 6, after V lost 6 bases and J lost 9 bases. CDR1 and CDR2 (germline): MNHEY, SMNVEV (reference sequence). CDR3 region: CASSREGRRELFF. The DNA of the CDR3 is TGTGCCAGCAGCCGGGAGGGTAGAAGGGAGCTGTTTTTT.

This clonotype was counted between two and nine times. This may be a read error: a much more frequent sequence differs by one nucleotide. This chain joins TRBV15 and TRBJ2-3, with 8 nucleotides matching TRBD1. CDR3 size: 17 residues. The germline V gene encodes CDR1 LNHNV and CDR2 YYDKDF (reference sequence). The CDR3 DNA reads TGTGCCACCAGCAGAGACCGACAGGGGCGTTTCATAGATGCGCAGTATTTT. Translated, it gives CATSRDRQGRFIDAQYF.

This chain links TRBV23-1 with TRBJ2-1, with 9 bases aligning to TRBD2. TRBV23-1 is known as an ORF, though its function is uncertain. The CDR3 has 16 amino acids. Germline trimming cut 8 bases from V and 8 bases from J; bases unmatched to any gene: 16. The CDR3 DNA follows: TGCGCCAGCCCGGGGGGACCGGGACTAGCTTTGTATGAGCAGTTCTTC. Translating it yields CASPGGPGLALYEQFF.

About this clonotype itself: A much larger clone lies one base from this, so it may be a read error. This sequence joins TRBV4-2 and TRBJ2-1; 7 bases line up with TRBD2. The CDR3 loop spans 16 amino acids. CDR1 is LGHNA and CDR2 is YNFKEQ in the germline V gene. Here the CDR3 DNA reads TGTACCAGCAGCCAAGATACCAGCGGGGTATACAATGAGCAGTTCTTC. Encoded protein: CTSSQDTSGVYNEQFF.

This clonotype came up a few times. The CDR3: CSARGSGRDTQYF. The CDR3 DNA follows: TGCAGTGCTAGAGGGAGCGGGAGGGATACGCAGTATTTT. This sequence joins TRBV20-1 and TRBJ2-3; 9 positions match TRBD2. V lost 1 base and J lost 6; bases outside the gene matches: 2. The CDR3 has 13 residues. Germline-derived CDR1 and CDR2 are DFQATT and SNEGSKA (reference sequence).

This clonotype was picked up many times. The gene calls are TRBV11-2 and TRBJ2-5; no reliable D call. This CDR3 comprises 14 residues. Trimming took off 1 base at V and 5 bases at J, with 11 bases between the two ends. CDR1 is SGHAT and CDR2 is FQNNGV in the germline V gene. The CDR3 loop is CASSLGAGAETQYF. CDR3 bases: TGTGCCAGCAGCTTAGGGGCTGGCGCCGAGACCCAGTACTTC.